In its sample, the clone carrying this T cell receptor beta chain was seen a few times. The data were taken from a study of regulatory T cells in long-lasting Graves disease. Germline loops: CDR1 SGHAT, CDR2 FQNNGV. The J segment lost 1 base and the V segment lost 7 bases, leaving 2 bases of the junction unmatched. This CDR3 is 15 amino acids long. Described time point: newly diagnosed GD, antithyroid drugs for less than 3 months. PBMCs were the source of the RNA used for TCR sequencing. CDR3-region Arm-PCR and iRepertoire HTBI primers produced the TCR beta libraries. MiXCR, applied by TCRdb to the multiplex PCR reads, yields one record per CDR3 protein. The sample holds a few hundred thousand distinct CDR3 sequences, about 12% seen once. This same sample was also taken into another study, of T cells in Graves' hyperthyroidism and ophthalmopathy. This second study notes: HTBI primers were the set used in a first-round RT-PCR of the TCR CDR3.

This specimen was peripheral blood mononuclear cells (PBMCs), taken at new diagnosis, from a patient treated with antithyroid drugs. The chain combines TRBV11-2 with TRBJ2-6; 9 bases line up with TRBD2. This TCR derives from a woman younger than 35 with Graves disease. CDR3: CASKREVSGANVLTF. The CDR3 DNA is TGTGCCAGCAAGCGGGAGGTTTCTGGGGCCAACGTCCTGACTTTC.